This is a list of T cell receptor beta chains from one sample in a study of siplizumab effects on memory and regulatory T cells. Repertoires were generated with immunoSEQ multiplex PCR, while TCRdb's copy carries only in-frame clones and drops some. The sample records 87,000 or so clones, about 93% being singletons. Specimen: non-Treg CD4+ T cells sorted from blood. The receptors were sampled from a human donor in good health. Both conserved end residues are part of each CDR3. The D gene is left open where the match is weak. Some rows have no size entry. The others give once, few or many, or a class for an expanded clone.

V,size,J,D,DNA,CDR3
TRBV5-1,.,TRBJ1-1,TRBD1,TGCGCCAGCGGGACAGGGGAAATGAACACTGAAGCTTTCTTT,CASGTGEMNTEAFF
TRBV30,once,TRBJ1-2,.,TGTGCCTGGAGTCCAGGGGACTATGGCTACACCTTC,CAWSPGDYGYTF
TRBV5-8,.,TRBJ1-2,TRBD1,TGTGCCAGCAGCTTGCTGGCAGGGGGGAAGTATGGCTACACCTTC,CASSLLAGGKYGYTF
TRBV9,.,TRBJ2-5,TRBD1,TGTGCCAGCAGCGTAGAACAGGGGAAAGAGACCCAGTACTTC,CASSVEQGKETQYF
TRBV5-1,.,TRBJ2-2,.,TGCGCCAGCAGCTTAGATAACACCGGGGAGCTGTTTTTT,CASSLDNTGELFF
TRBV5-6,.,TRBJ2-1,.,TGTGCCAGCAGCTTGAGGACACGCCAGCTTAGACAGTTCTTC,CASSLRTRQLRQFF
TRBV5-1,.,TRBJ2-2,.,TGCGCCAGCGGGCAAACACAGGGGAACACCGGGGAGCTGTTTTTT,CASGQTQGNTGELFF
TRBV15,.,TRBJ1-1,.,TGTGCCACCAGCAGAGCGGGTGGCGCCACTCCCCCCCGAGCTTTCTTT,CATSRAGGATPPRAFF
TRBV27,.,TRBJ2-3,.,TGTGCCAGCAGTTTCACCGGGAGTTCGGATACGCAGTATTTT,CASSFTGSSDTQYF
TRBV5-1,.,TRBJ2-1,TRBD2,TGCGCCAGCAGGGCGGGAGGCTACAATGAGCAGTTCTTC,CASRAGGYNEQFF
TRBV5-4,.,TRBJ2-5,.,TGTGCCAGCCACCTGACCCCCAGGCAAGAGACCCAGTACTTC,CASHLTPRQETQYF
TRBV5-4,.,TRBJ1-1,TRBD1,TGTGCCAGCAGCCCCGGACAGGATCCGAACACTGAAGCTTTCTTT,CASSPGQDPNTEAFF
TRBV30,.,TRBJ2-7,TRBD1,TGTGCCTGGAGTGTAGGACAGGTCTACGAGCAGTACTTC,CAWSVGQVYEQYF
TRBV5-1,.,TRBJ1-4,TRBD1,TGCGCCAGCAGCACCGGGACAGGGAATGAAAAACTGTTTTTT,CASSTGTGNEKLFF
TRBV27,.,TRBJ1-6,.,TGTGCCAGCAGTCCCCCCGACCTCTTCGGTGATTCACCCCTCCACTTT,CASSPPDLFGDSPLHF
TRBV10-3,.,TRBJ1-4,.,TGTGCCATCAGTAAGACAGAGCCGGGAGAACTGTTTTTT,CAISKTEPGELFF
TRBV30,.,TRBJ2-5,TRBD2,TGTGCCTGGATCAGGAGGGGGAAGGGGCTAGCGGGAGCTGACGAGACCCAGTACTTC,CAWIRRGKGLAGADETQYF
TRBV5-1,.,TRBJ2-7,.,TGCGCCAGCAGCTTGGGACCAGCTAGGTACGAGCAGTACTTC,CASSLGPARYEQYF
TRBV7-2,.,TRBJ2-7,.,TGTGCCAGCACCAGCTTGGGGGGCTTCTCCTACGAGCAGTACTTC,CASTSLGGFSYEQYF
TRBV5-4,.,TRBJ2-1,TRBD2,TGTGCCAGCAGCTTGGGTCTAGCGGGGGGGCTCAATGAGCAGTTCTTC,CASSLGLAGGLNEQFF
TRBV18,.,TRBJ2-5,.,TGTGCCAGCTCACCGGACGGGAATCAAGAGACCCAGTACTTC,CASSPDGNQETQYF
TRBV6-1,.,TRBJ1-2,.,TGTGCCAGCAGTGTAACAGAGGGCTACACCTTC,CASSVTEGYTF
TRBV2,.,TRBJ1-5,TRBD1,TGTGCCAGCAGTGTATTAGGGGGCCGACAGCCCCAGCATTTT,CASSVLGGRQPQHF
TRBV2,.,TRBJ2-2,.,TGTGCCAGCAGCTGGGGGAACGGGGAGCTGTTTTTT,CASSWGNGELFF
TRBV7-2,.,TRBJ2-1,.,TGTGCCAGCAGCAGGGACTTCACTTCTTTTAATGAGCAGTTCTTC,CASSRDFTSFNEQFF
TRBV15,once,TRBJ1-5,.,TGTGCCACCAGCAGGGACAGCCCCGCTCCCCAGCATTTT,CATSRDSPAPQHF
TRBV6-6,once,TRBJ2-5,TRBD2,TGTGCCAGCAGTTACGGCGGGGGGGGGCAAGAGACCCAGTACTTC,CASSYGGGGQETQYF
TRBV2,.,TRBJ1-5,.,TGTGCCAGCAGTGAAGAGGCAGGGAGCAATCAGCCCCAGCATTTT,CASSEEAGSNQPQHF
TRBV7-2,.,TRBJ2-7,TRBD2,TGTGCCAGCAGCTTAGCGGCTAGCGGGATCCACGAGCAGTACTTC,CASSLAASGIHEQYF
TRBV4-1,.,TRBJ1-3,TRBD1,TGCGCCAGCAGCCATACAGGGGCGGCTGGAAACACCATATATTTT,CASSHTGAAGNTIYF
TRBV11-2,.,TRBJ2-7,.,TGTGCCAGCAGCAAACGCATAACCGGGACTGGGACCGCCTACGAGCAGTACTTC,CASSKRITGTGTAYEQYF
TRBV29-1,.,TRBJ1-2,TRBD1,TGCAGCGTTGGGCAGGGGGCTGGTGGCTACACCTTC,CSVGQGAGGYTF